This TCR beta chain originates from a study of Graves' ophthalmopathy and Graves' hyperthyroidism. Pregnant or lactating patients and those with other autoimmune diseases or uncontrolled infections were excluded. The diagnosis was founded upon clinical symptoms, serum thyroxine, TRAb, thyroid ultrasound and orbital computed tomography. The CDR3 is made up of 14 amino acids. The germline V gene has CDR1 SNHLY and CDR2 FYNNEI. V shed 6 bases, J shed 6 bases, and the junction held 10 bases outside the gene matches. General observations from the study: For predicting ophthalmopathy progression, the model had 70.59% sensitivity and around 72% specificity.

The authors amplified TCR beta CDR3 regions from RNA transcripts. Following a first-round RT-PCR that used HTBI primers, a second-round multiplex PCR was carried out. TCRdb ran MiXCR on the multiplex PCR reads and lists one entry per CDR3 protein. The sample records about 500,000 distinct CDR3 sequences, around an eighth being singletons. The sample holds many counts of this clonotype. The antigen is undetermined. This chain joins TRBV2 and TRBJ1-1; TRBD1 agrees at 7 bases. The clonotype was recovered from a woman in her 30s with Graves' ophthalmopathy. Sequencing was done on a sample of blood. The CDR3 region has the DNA TGTGCCAGCAGGGCTCGACAGGGTAGGCCTGAAGCTTTCTTT. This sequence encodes CASRARQGRPEAFF. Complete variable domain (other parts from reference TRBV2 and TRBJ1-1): EPEVTQTPSHQVTQMGQEVILRCVPISNHLYFYWYRQILGQKVEFLVSFYNNEISEKSEIFDDQFSVERPDGSNFTLKIRSTKLEDSAMYFCASRARQGRPEAFFGQGTRLTVV.